This TCR beta chain is from a study of CD8+ T cells in alopecia areata. Study-level findings and limits: Uncertainty about whether baseline CD8+ expansion is linked to response remains, with one nonresponder.

For this clone: No antigen is known for it.

V was trimmed by 0 bases and J by 3 bases, leaving 13 bases between them. Germline loops: CDR1 MGHRA, CDR2 YSYEKL. The CDR3 spans 16 residues. The sample's treatment: oral pan-JAK inhibitor, 5-10 mg twice daily. Punch biopsies of lesional scalp, plus peripheral blood, were taken from alopecia areata patients. cDNA serving as the sequencing template came from extracted, reverse transcribed RNA. Only in-frame clones appear in the TCRdb table, and some are missing; sequencing was by immunoSEQ multiplex PCR. In the table there are 200,000 or so clones, 58% of which are singletons. The chain couples TRBV4-1 to TRBJ2-3; D is uncertain. The sequencing here drew on CD4+ T cells sorted from blood, taken at week 24, from a patient treated with tofacitinib. The sequence derives from a human donor with alopecia areata. The CDR3 sequence is CASSQDRAGRTDTQYF. CDR3 sequence (DNA): TGCGCCAGCAGCCAAGATCGGGCCGGACGGACAGATACGCAGTATTTT.